The 13 T cell receptor beta chains below all came from one sample that was sequenced in a study of monozygotic twins with inflammatory bowel disease. From the 5' RACE reads, TCRdb lists one entry per CDR3 protein and no DNA. This listing includes about 440,000 distinct CDR3 sequences. What was sequenced was blood. These receptors were obtained from a human donor with ulcerative colitis or Crohn's disease, or a healthy co-twin of an affected twin (not recorded which).

The chain combines TRBV10-3 with TRBJ1-2; TCRdb calls TRBD1, which cannot be checked without DNA. Germline CDR1 and CDR2: ENHRY and SYGVKD. This CDR3 is 12 amino acids long. The CDR3 loop reads CATGTDENGYTF.

The genes are TRBV21-1 and TRBJ1-2. TRBV21-1 is shown as a pseudogene. This CDR3 region has 12 residues. The CDR3 spells CASSPFNYGYTF.

The chain carries TRBV4-1 and TRBJ2-2; TCRdb returns TRBD1, unconfirmable since there is no DNA. The CDR3 consists of 16 residues. Germline CDR1 reads MGHRA; CDR2 reads YSYEKL. The CDR3 loop reads CASSQVLSGRTGELFF.

The V gene is TRBV7-9, the J gene TRBJ2-1; lacking DNA, the TRBD2 call made by TCRdb goes unchecked. Per germline, CDR1 SEHNR and CDR2 FQNEAQ (reference sequence). CDR3 length: 14 residues. This CDR3 reads CASSLAGGENEQFF.

The chain uses TRBV11-2 and TRBJ2-1; the D call of TRBD2 rests on TCRdb alone, since no DNA is present to check it. The CDR3 has 15 residues. In germline, CDR1 is SGHAT, CDR2 FQNNGV. The CDR3: CASSPGAGDYNEQFF.

The gene calls are TRBV28 and TRBJ1-2; lacking DNA, the TRBD1 call made by TCRdb goes unchecked. Looked up from germline, CDR1 is MDHEN and CDR2 is SYDVKM. The CDR3 extends over 14 amino acids. The CDR3 protein is CASSLGGFDYGYTF.

J is TRBJ1-5 and V is TRBV5-6; TCRdb's D call, TRBD1, is unchecked because there is no DNA. CDR1 SGHDT and CDR2 YYEEEE come from the germline V gene. The CDR3 runs to 16 residues. CDR3 loop: CASSSTGAYSNQPQHF. The full variable domain, in which reference TRBV5-6 and TRBJ1-5 provide the parts outside the CDR3, is DAGVTQSPTHLIKTRGQQVTLRCSPKSGHDTVSWYQQALGQGPQFIFQYYEEEERQRGNFPDRFSGHQFPNYSSELNVNALLLGDSALYLCASSSTGAYSNQPQHFGDGTRLSIL.

This chain links TRBV5-1 with TRBJ2-2. This CDR3 region has 12 residues. The germline V gene encodes CDR1 SGHRS and CDR2 YFSETQ. The CDR3: CASNRNTGELFF.

The genes are TRBV7-2 and TRBJ2-4; TCRdb outputs TRBD1, but without DNA this stays unchecked. In germline, CDR1 is SGHTA, CDR2 FQGNSA. The CDR3 contains 13 residues. CDR3 region: CASSVNRGDIQYF. Full variable domain (outside the CDR3, taken from reference TRBV7-2 and TRBJ2-4): GAGVSQSPSNKVTEKGKDVELRCDPISGHTALYWYRQSLGQGLEFLIYFQGNSAPDKSGLPSDRFSAERTGGSVSTLTIQRTQQEDSAVYLCASSVNRGDIQYFGAGTRLSVL.

The chain carries TRBV6-2 or TRBV6-3 and TRBJ2-1; TCRdb outputs TRBD1, but without DNA this stays unchecked. The germline V gene has CDR1 MNHEY and CDR2 SVGEGT. The CDR3 is 15 residues long. The CDR3 protein is CASTPRGGNYNEQFF.

V usage is TRBV9 and J usage is TRBJ1-1; TCRdb's D call, TRBD1, is unchecked because there is no DNA. Germline CDR1 SGDLS, CDR2 YYNGEE. The CDR3 contains 13 residues. The CDR3 sequence: CASSVASTGEAFF.

The V gene is TRBV3-1, the J gene TRBJ1-3; with no DNA, the TCRdb D assignment of TRBD1 cannot be verified. This CDR3 spans 13 amino acids. Germline-derived CDR1 and CDR2 are LGHDT and YNNKEL (reference sequence). The CDR3 protein is CASDGGAGNTIYF.

This chain uses TRBV12-3 or TRBV12-4 with TRBJ2-7; absent DNA, TCRdb's TRBD1 call cannot be checked. The CDR3 consists of 15 residues. This CDR3 reads CASSPRKAGQYEQYF.